This T cell receptor beta chain was identified during a study of T cell responses to AZD1222 COVID-19 vaccine. This clone was recorded a few times. Its antigen remains unidentified. Study-wide points: Spike-specific TCR repertoires showed rising breadth and depth after two AZD1222 doses.

Between the trimmed V and J ends, which lost 4 bases and 1 base, there was a span of 12 bases. The CDR3 is 15 residues long. CDR1 SGDLS and CDR2 YYNGEE come from the germline V gene. Measured with immunoSEQ multiplex PCR; TCRdb has only the in-frame clones, and not every one. Among roughly 190,000 clones, just over 90% were seen once, and the ten largest hold roughly 4%. This specimen was peripheral blood, taken 28 days after the second dose of the MenACWY control vaccine. V gene TRBV9 combines with J gene TRBJ1-3; possible D gene TRBD1, 6 bases. The sequence was obtained from an adult who received the MenACWY meningococcal vaccine as a control. The CDR3 spells CASSFSTGSGNTIYF. The CDR3 DNA follows: TGTGCCAGCAGCTTTTCAACAGGGTCTGGAAACACCATATATTTT.